This T cell receptor (beta chain) comes out of a study of blood T cell repertoires in COVID-19. Only in-frame clones appear in the TCRdb table, and some are missing; sequencing was by immunoSEQ multiplex PCR. The sample contains 150,000 to 200,000 clones, 86% of which appear only once. V was trimmed by 5 bases and J by 8 bases, leaving 13 bases between them. CDR1 and CDR2 (germline): SEHNR, FQNEAQ (reference sequence). There are 14 residues in the CDR3. V usage is TRBV7-9 and J usage is TRBJ1-6, with D possibly being TRBD1 (6 bases). The sequence was obtained from a man in his 70s with active or convalescent COVID-19. Sequencing was done on a sample of peripheral blood. The DNA of the CDR3 is TGTGCCAGCAGCCTACAGGGCACCGATTCACCCCTCCACTTT. Translated, it gives CASSLQGTDSPLHF. Using reference TRBV7-9 and TRBJ1-6 for the parts outside the CDR3, the full variable domain is DTGVSQNPRHKITKRGQNVTFRCDPISEHNRLYWYRQTLGQGPEFLTYFQNEAQLEKSRLLSDRFSAERPKGSFSTLEIQRTEQGDSAMYLCASSLQGTDSPLHFGNGTRLTVT.